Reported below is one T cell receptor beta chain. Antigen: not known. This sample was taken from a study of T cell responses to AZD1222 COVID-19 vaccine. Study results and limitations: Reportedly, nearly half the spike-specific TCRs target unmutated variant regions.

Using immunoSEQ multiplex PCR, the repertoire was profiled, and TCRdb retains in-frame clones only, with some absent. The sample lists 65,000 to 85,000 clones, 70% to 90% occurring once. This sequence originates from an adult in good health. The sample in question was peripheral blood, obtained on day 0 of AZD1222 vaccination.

CDR3 nucleotide sequence: TGTGCCAGTAGTATCGGCAGGGGGCAGGGTGACACTGAAGCTTTCTTT. Translation gives CASSIGRGQGDTEAFF. V usage is TRBV19 and J usage is TRBJ1-1, with 8 bases matching TRBD1. The ends lost 3 bases at V and 3 bases at J; junction bases unmatched: 9. CDR3 size: 16 residues. CDR1 and CDR2 (germline): LNHDA, SQIVND (reference sequence).